Listed below are T cell receptor beta chains from one sample, sequenced in a study of early T cells in non-severe SARS-CoV-2 infection. TCRdb reprocessed the 5' RACE reads via MiXCR and lists one record per CDR3 protein. The data contain more than 90,000 distinct CDR3 sequences, 13% of them singletons. Sequencing was performed on whole blood. The receptors stem from an adult who was a healthcare worker with PCR-confirmed SARS-CoV-2 infection or an uninfected control (not recorded which). The CDR3 runs from the conserved cysteine through the conserved F or W. D genes are given only for firm matches. Expanded clones get a size class; other rows say once, few or many, or leave the size out.

TRBD1	TRBV28	TRBJ1-2	.	TGTGTCAGCAGGAAGACAGGGGATTATGGCTACACCTTC	CVSRKTGDYGYTF
TRBD1	TRBV24-1	TRBJ2-1	.	TGTGCCACCAGTGACTCAATGGACAGGGGACCCTACAATGAGCAGTTCTTC	CATSDSMDRGPYNEQFF
TRBD1	TRBV29-1	TRBJ1-2	few	TGCAGCGCCGACCAGGGGGGCTATGGCTACACCTTC	CSADQGGYGYTF
.	TRBV12-3/TRBV12-4	TRBJ2-3	many	TGTGCCAGCATTAGGGGACCCGGGCCCTACGGGGATACGCAGTATTTT	CASIRGPGPYGDTQYF
TRBD1	TRBV27	TRBJ1-6	many	TGTGCCAGCAGTTCCGACAGGGTGGGTAATTCACCCCTCCACTTT	CASSSDRVGNSPLHF
TRBD2	TRBV27	TRBJ2-7	few	TGTGCCAGCATGAAGGACGGGGGGGGTTTCTCCTACGAGCAGTACTTC	CASMKDGGGFSYEQYF
.	TRBV29-1	TRBJ2-2	many	TGCAGCGTGACAAGAATCGGGGACACCGGGGAGCTGTTTTTT	CSVTRIGDTGELFF
.	TRBV29-1	TRBJ2-7	.	TGCAGCGTCCGGGTAAACTACGAGCAGTACTTC	CSVRVNYEQYF
TRBD1	TRBV5-5	TRBJ2-1	few	TGTGCCAGCATTACCCGGGACAGGGTAGGAGGTGAGCAGTTCTTC	CASITRDRVGGEQFF
.	TRBV4-2	TRBJ2-5	few	TGTGCCAGCAGCCAAGCAGAAGAGGCTACCCAAGAGACCCAGTACTTC	CASSQAEEATQETQYF
.	TRBV6-5	TRBJ1-4	few	TGTGCCAGCAGTTACGGGGGGGAGGGAAAACTGTTTTTT	CASSYGGEGKLFF
.	TRBV20-1	TRBJ2-7	many	TGCAGTGCTAGAGCAAGCGGCTACGAGCAGTACTTC	CSARASGYEQYF
.	TRBV7-9	TRBJ1-1	few	TGTGCCAGCAGCTTAGTTGACACTGAAGCTTTCTTT	CASSLVDTEAFF
TRBD2	TRBV10-2	TRBJ2-1	few	TGCGCCAGCAGTGAGAACGGGGGGGCGTGGTTCTTC	CASSENGGAWFF
TRBD2	TRBV29-1	TRBJ2-5	.	TGCAGCGTTGAAGAGGGACTCAGCGGGGGCTCGGGGGAGACCCAGTACTTC	CSVEEGLSGGSGETQYF
.	TRBV15	TRBJ2-7	many	TGTGCCACCAGCAGAGGGTCGTGGGAGCCGAATTACGAGCAGTACTTC	CATSRGSWEPNYEQYF
.	TRBV20-1	TRBJ2-3	.	TGCAGTGCTAGAGACGACTTGGATACGCAGTATTTT	CSARDDLDTQYF
TRBD1	TRBV20-1	TRBJ1-1	.	TGCAGTGCTAGAGCAGGGGGGGTGGAAGCTTTCTTT	CSARAGGVEAFF
.	TRBV5-1	TRBJ2-7	many	TGCGCCAGCAGCTTGGTTCCCGAGACCATCAGCTACGAGCAGTACTTC	CASSLVPETISYEQYF
TRBD1	TRBV4-3	TRBJ2-1	many	TGCGCCAGCAGCCAGAGGACAGGGGGACTATATGAGCAGTTCTTC	CASSQRTGGLYEQFF
TRBD1	TRBV12-3/TRBV12-4	TRBJ2-5	.	TGTGCCAGCAGCCCACCGGGACAGGTGTTTCGGGCTAGTGTCTTC	CASSPPGQVFRASVF
TRBD1	TRBV20-1	TRBJ2-1	.	TGCAGTGCTAGCTCATGGCGTCAGGGGGCCCGCTCCTACAATGAGCAGTTCTTC	CSASSWRQGARSYNEQFF
TRBD2	TRBV7-9	TRBJ2-7	.	TGTGCCAGCAGCCTTGGACTAGCGGGGGGATTCGACGAGCAGTACTTC	CASSLGLAGGFDEQYF
TRBD1	TRBV20-1	TRBJ2-2	few	TGCAGTGCCCTCCCTTTGGGACAGGGGTTCCCCGGGGAGCTGTTTTTT	CSALPLGQGFPGELFF
.	TRBV4-1	TRBJ1-3	many	TGCGCCAGCAGCCAGGGGAGAGGTGGGAGGTCTGGAAACACCATATATTTT	CASSQGRGGRSGNTIYF
.	TRBV29-1	TRBJ2-2	many	TGCAGCGCCAGACACGGGGAGCTGTTTTTT	CSARHGELFF
TRBD2	TRBV12-3/TRBV12-4	TRBJ2-1	few	TGTGCCAGCACCCTACTAGCGGGCAGGGACAATGAGCAGTTCTTC	CASTLLAGRDNEQFF
.	TRBV10-1	TRBJ2-2	.	TGCGCCAGCAGTGGTCGACAGGTTTCCGGGGAGCTGTTTTTT	CASSGRQVSGELFF
.	TRBV4-1	TRBJ2-3	many	TGCGCCAGCAGCCAAATCTCAGATACGCAGTATTTT	CASSQISDTQYF
TRBD1	TRBV20-1	TRBJ1-2	.	TGCAGTGAAACACTCCAGGGGGCGCTCTATGGCTACACCTTC	CSETLQGALYGYTF
.	TRBV12-3/TRBV12-4	TRBJ2-1	few	TGTGCCAGCAGTTATGGGCATAATTACAATGAGCAGTTCTTC	CASSYGHNYNEQFF
.	TRBV25-1	TRBJ2-7	many	TGTGCCAGCAGTGACAGATTCTACGAGCAGTACTTC	CASSDRFYEQYF